Below are 14 T cell receptor beta chains sequenced from a single sample in a study of molecular identifiers for immune sequencing clone quantification. In TCRdb, the PCR reads were re-called with MiXCR into one record per CDR3 protein. Here the sample spans fewer than 25,000 distinct CDR3 sequences, about 15% being singletons. Sequencing was performed on naive CD8+ T cells from blood, with Jurkat cell RNA spiked in. Described subset: FACS-sorted CD8+CD4-CCR7+CD45RA+ naive T cells. Source of these receptors: a human donor in good health. Some libraries in this study had Jurkat cell RNA spiked in.

The V and J genes are TRBV4-1 and TRBJ1-5, with D possibly TRBD1 on 5 matching bases. Germline V gives CDR1 MGHRA, CDR2 YSYEKL. V shed 3 bases and J shed 6 bases, with 24 bases lying between them. The CDR3 runs 18 residues. The CDR3 region has the DNA TGCGCCAGCAGCCAGGGGGGGTCGGGGGGGGGATTAGGTCAGCCCCAGCATTTT. This gives the protein CASSQGGSGGGLGQPQHF.

This clonotype showed up many times. The CDR3 nucleotides are TGTGCCACCAGTGACCGATCTACGACAGGGGAAGTAGCGGAGACCCAGTACTTC. Translating it yields CATSDRSTTGEVAETQYF. J is TRBJ2-5 and V is TRBV24-1; TRBD1 matches at 8 bases. Germline V CDR1 and CDR2: KGHDR, SFDVKD. The ends lost 4 bases at V and 5 bases at J; junction bases unmatched: 17. The CDR3 is 18 residues long.

In this sample, this clonotype turned up many times. The chain combines TRBV28 with TRBJ2-7, with 9 bases fitting TRBD1. J was trimmed by 1 base and V by 5 bases; bases with no gene match: 18. CDR1 and CDR2 (germline): MDHEN, SYDVKM. CDR3 size: 19 residues. The CDR3 reads CASSHTGPTSGTGSYEQYF. The CDR3 DNA is TGTGCCAGCAGTCACACTGGCCCCACTTCCGGGACAGGGTCCTACGAGCAGTACTTC. The full variable domain, in which reference TRBV28 and TRBJ2-7 provide the parts outside the CDR3, is DVKVTQSSRYLVKRTGEKVFLECVQDMDHENMFWYRQDPGLGLRLIYFSYDVKMKEKGDIPEGYSVSREKKERFSLILESASTNQTSMYLCASSHTGPTSGTGSYEQYFGPGTRLTVT.

This clonotype came up many times. V gene TRBV6-2 or TRBV6-3 combines with J gene TRBJ2-3; 16 nucleotides align to TRBD2. The length of the CDR3 is 21 residues. Germline assignment: CDR1 MNHEY and CDR2 SVGEGT. J lost 3 bases, V lost 5 bases, and 17 bases had no gene match. The CDR3: CASSPGPLGLAGGPSTDTQYF. CDR3 nucleotides: TGTGCCAGCAGTCCCGGGCCGCTGGGACTAGCGGGAGGGCCGAGTACAGATACGCAGTATTTT.

This clonotype was counted many times. The chain links TRBV4-1 to TRBJ2-7; 8 bases align to TRBD2. After removal of 3 bases from V and 5 bases from J, the junction contained 9 bases not matched to a gene. The V gene's germline CDR1 is MGHRA and CDR2 YSYEKL. The CDR3 is made up of 15 amino acids. CDR3: CASSHSPGGAHEQYF. Written as DNA, the CDR3 is TGCGCCAGCAGCCACTCTCCGGGGGGGGCCCACGAGCAGTACTTC.

CDR3 region: CASSPSVEGKYTEAFF. In nucleotides, the CDR3 is TGTGCCAGCAGCCCTAGCGTAGAAGGGAAATATACTGAAGCTTTCTTT. The chain recombines TRBV7-3 with TRBJ1-1; D call uncertain. V gave up 5 bases and J gave up 5 bases, with 21 bases separating them. This CDR3 is 16 amino acids long. Per the germline V gene, CDR1 is SGHTA and CDR2 is FQGTGA.

Regarding this clonotype: The junction departs from the called germline gene at one end, perhaps through a read error. The V and J genes are TRBV11-1 and TRBJ2-3, with no clear D. The CDR3 has 18 residues. Germline V gene sequence: CDR1 SGHAT, CDR2 FQDESV (reference sequence). The CDR3 here is CASGLLRSGPTSTDTQYF. The CDR3 DNA follows: TGTGCCAGCGGCTTACTGCGCAGTGGGCCAACCAGCACAGATACGCAGTATTTT.

This clonotype was seen many times. This sequence joins TRBV29-1 and TRBJ2-7, with 7 bases aligning to TRBD1. Trimming at V came to 3 bases and at J to 2 bases, leaving 4 bases not matched to a gene. The CDR3 covers 13 residues. The germline V gene encodes CDR1 SQVTM and CDR2 ANQGSEA. The CDR3 loop reads CSVEGQGAYEQYF. The CDR3 DNA is TGCAGCGTTGAGGGGCAGGGGGCCTACGAGCAGTACTTC.

This clonotype occurred many times. The chain joins TRBV11-2 to TRBJ2-3, with 8 bases fitting TRBD2. V was pared by 2 bases and J by 1 base, with 2 bases of the junction left unmatched. Per the germline V gene, CDR1 is SGHAT and CDR2 is FQNNGV. The CDR3 consists of 15 residues. CDR3 region: CASSLLRGGTDTQYF. CDR3 nucleotide sequence: TGTGCCAGCAGCTTATTGCGGGGGGGCACAGATACGCAGTATTTT.

Details on this clonotype: A much larger clone is a single base away; this may be a read error. The chain is built from TRBV20-1 and TRBJ2-7; 7 bases match TRBD1. Germline V CDR1 and CDR2: DFQATT, SNEGSKA (reference sequence). This CDR3 has 15 amino acids. The chain's CDR3 is CSAPIQAGGAYELYF. The CDR3, as DNA: TGCAGTGCTCCGATTCAGGCAGGGGGTGCCTACGAGCTGTACTTC.

The chain joins TRBV29-1 to TRBJ2-1; D may correspond to TRBD1 or TRBD2 (5 bases each). The CDR3 runs to 11 residues. Germline CDR1 is SQVTM and CDR2 is ANQGSEA. V lost 2 bases, J lost 9 bases, and 8 bases lay in between. The CDR3 sequence is CSVERGGEQFF. The CDR3 DNA reads TGCAGCGTTGAACGTGGGGGTGAGCAGTTCTTC.

This clonotype was counted many times. The genes are TRBV27 and TRBJ2-7; the match to TRBD2 covers 15 bases. This CDR3 comprises 15 residues. Germline lookup yields CDR1 MNHEY and CDR2 SMNVEV (reference sequence). V was pared by 5 bases and J by 4 bases, with 3 bases of the junction left unmatched. The CDR3: CASSPGTSGRYEQYF. DNA for the CDR3: TGTGCCAGCAGTCCAGGGACTAGCGGGAGGTACGAGCAGTACTTC.

This clonotype was observed many times. The rearrangement joins TRBV6-2 or TRBV6-3 to TRBJ2-1; possibly TRBD1 for D (7 bases). CDR1 and CDR2 from the germline V gene are MNHEY and SVGEGT. The length of the CDR3 is 13 residues. Deletions cut 7 bases from V and 7 bases from J, with 14 bases between. Written as DNA, the CDR3 is TGTGCCAGCATCGCAGGGGGGATTAATGAGCAGTTCTTC. Translating gives CASIAGGINEQFF.

This clonotype has ten or more counts. The chain recombines TRBV2 with TRBJ2-2, with 8 bases identical to TRBD2. This CDR3 is built from 17 residues. V dropped 1 base and J dropped 0; count of bases not matched to a gene: 4. Germline V lookup: CDR1 SNHLY, CDR2 FYNNEI. In DNA, the CDR3 is TGTGCCAGCAGTGAAGAGGTACTAGCGGCGAACACCGGGGAGCTGTTTTTT. This gives the protein CASSEEVLAANTGELFF.